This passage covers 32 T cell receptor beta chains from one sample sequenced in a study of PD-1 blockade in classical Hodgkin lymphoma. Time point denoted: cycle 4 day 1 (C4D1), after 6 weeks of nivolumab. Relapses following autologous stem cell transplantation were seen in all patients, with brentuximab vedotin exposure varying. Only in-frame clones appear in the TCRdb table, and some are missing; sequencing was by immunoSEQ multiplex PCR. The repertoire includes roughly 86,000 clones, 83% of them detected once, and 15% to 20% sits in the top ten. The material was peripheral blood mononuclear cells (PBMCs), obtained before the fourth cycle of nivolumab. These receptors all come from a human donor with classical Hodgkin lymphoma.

Written as DNA, the CDR3 is TGTGCCATCTCGAACAGAGAGCCCTACGAGCAGTACTTC. The encoded protein is CAISNREPYEQYF. J is TRBJ2-7 and V is TRBV10-3; D call uncertain. V was trimmed by 8 bases and J by 2 bases, leaving 13 bases between them. The CDR3 covers 13 residues. Germline V gene lookup returns CDR1 ENHRY and CDR2 SYGVKD.

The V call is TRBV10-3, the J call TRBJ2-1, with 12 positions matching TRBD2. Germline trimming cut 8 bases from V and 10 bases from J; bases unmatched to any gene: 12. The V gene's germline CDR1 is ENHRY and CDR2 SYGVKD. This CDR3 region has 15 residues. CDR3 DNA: TGTGCCATCTCTCCAAGGCTAGCGGGAGGGAACGAGCAGTTCTTC. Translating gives CAISPRLAGGNEQFF.

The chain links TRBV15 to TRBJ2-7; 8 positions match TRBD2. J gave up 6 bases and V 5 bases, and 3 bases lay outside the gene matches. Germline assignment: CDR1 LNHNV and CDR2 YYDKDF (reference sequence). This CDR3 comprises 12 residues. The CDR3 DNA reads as TGTGCCACCAGCCATAGCGGGATCGAGCAGTACTTC. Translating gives CATSHSGIEQYF.

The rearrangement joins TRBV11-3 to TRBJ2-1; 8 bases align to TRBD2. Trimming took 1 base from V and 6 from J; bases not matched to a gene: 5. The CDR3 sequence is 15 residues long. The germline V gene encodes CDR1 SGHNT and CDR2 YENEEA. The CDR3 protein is CASSLGLAGRNEQFF. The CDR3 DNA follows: TGTGCCAGCAGCTTAGGGTTAGCGGGACGCAATGAGCAGTTCTTC.

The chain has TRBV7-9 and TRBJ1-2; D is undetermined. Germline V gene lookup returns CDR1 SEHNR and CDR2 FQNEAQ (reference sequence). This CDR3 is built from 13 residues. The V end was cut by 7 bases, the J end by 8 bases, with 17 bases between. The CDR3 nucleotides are TGTGCCAGCAACAATGGGGATACTGGGGGCTACACCTTC. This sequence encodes CASNNGDTGGYTF.

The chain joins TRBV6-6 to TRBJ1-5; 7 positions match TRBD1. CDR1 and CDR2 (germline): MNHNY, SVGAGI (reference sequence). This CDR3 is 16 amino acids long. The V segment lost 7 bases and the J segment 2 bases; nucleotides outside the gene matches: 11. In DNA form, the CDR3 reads TGTGCCAGCATTCTCAGGGGGGGCTCGGGCAATCAGCCCCAGCATTTT. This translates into CASILRGGSGNQPQHF.

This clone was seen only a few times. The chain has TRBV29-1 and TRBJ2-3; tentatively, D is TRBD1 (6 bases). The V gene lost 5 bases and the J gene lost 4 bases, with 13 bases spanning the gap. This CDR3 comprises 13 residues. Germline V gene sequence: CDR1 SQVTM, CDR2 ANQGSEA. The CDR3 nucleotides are TGCAGCGTTTCGACGACAGGCCCAGATACGCAGTATTTT. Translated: CSVSTTGPDTQYF.

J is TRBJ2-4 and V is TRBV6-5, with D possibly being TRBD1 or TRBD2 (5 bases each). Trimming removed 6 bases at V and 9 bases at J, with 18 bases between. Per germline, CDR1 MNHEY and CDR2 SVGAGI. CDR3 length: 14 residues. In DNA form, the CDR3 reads TGTGCCAGCAGCCCGGGACCGGCTGAGGGCATTCAGTACTTC. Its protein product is CASSPGPAEGIQYF.

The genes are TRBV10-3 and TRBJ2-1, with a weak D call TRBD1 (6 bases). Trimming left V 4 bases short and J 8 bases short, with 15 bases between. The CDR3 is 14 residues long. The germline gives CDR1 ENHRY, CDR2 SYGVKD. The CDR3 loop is CAISATGSGYEQFF. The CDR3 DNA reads TGTGCCATCAGTGCGACAGGTTCGGGTTATGAGCAGTTCTTC.

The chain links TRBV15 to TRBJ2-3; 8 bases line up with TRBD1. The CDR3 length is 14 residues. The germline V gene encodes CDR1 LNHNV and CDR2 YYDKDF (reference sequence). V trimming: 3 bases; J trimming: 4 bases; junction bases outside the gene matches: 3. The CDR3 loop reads CATSSNRGADTQYF. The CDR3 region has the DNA TGTGCCACCAGCAGCAACAGGGGGGCAGATACGCAGTATTTT.

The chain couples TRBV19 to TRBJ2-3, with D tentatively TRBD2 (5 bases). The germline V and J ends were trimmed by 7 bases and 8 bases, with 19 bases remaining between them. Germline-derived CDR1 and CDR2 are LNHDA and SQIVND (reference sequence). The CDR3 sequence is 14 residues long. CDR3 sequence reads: CASMEVARLGTQYF. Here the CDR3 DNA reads TGTGCCAGTATGGAGGTGGCCCGGCTTGGTACGCAGTATTTT.

CDR3 sequence reads: CASSIVGARGRQFF. The CDR3 DNA reads as TGTGCCAGTAGTATAGTAGGTGCCCGGGGCCGGCAGTTCTTC. This chain uses TRBV19 with TRBJ2-1, with D perhaps TRBD1 or TRBD2 (5 bases each). The germline V gene encodes CDR1 LNHDA and CDR2 SQIVND (reference sequence). The germline V and J ends were trimmed by 1 base and 12 bases, with 16 bases remaining between them. The CDR3 runs to 14 residues.

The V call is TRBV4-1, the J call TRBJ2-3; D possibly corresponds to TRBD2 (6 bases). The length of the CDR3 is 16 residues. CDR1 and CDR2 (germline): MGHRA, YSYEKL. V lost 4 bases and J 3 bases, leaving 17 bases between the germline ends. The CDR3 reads CASSLTSTPTTDTQYF. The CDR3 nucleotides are TGCGCCAGCAGCCTCACTAGCACCCCAACGACAGATACGCAGTATTTT.

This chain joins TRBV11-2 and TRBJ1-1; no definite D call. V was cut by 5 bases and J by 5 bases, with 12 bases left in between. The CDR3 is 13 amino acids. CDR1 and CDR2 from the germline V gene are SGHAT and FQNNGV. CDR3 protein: CASSRPGGTEAFF. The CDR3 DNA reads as TGTGCCAGCAGCCGGCCGGGTGGAACTGAAGCTTTCTTT.

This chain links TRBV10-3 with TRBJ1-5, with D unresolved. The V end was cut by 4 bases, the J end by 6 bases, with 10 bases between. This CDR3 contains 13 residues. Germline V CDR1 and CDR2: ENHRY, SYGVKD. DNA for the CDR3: TGTGCCATCAGTGTCGGGGAAGGTCAGCCCCAGCATTTT. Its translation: CAISVGEGQPQHF.

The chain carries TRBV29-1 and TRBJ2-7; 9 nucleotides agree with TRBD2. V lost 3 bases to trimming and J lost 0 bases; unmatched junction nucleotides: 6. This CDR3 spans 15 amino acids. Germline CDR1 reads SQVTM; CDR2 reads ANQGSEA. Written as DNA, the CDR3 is TGCAGCGTTGATGCCGGGACTAGCAACTCCTACGAGCAGTACTTC. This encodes CSVDAGTSNSYEQYF.

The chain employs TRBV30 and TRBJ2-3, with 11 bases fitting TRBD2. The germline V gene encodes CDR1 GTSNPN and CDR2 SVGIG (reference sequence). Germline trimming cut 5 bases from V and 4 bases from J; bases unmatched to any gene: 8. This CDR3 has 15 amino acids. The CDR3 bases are TGTGCCTGGGGCCTACTAGCGGGAGTCGCAGATACGCAGTATTTT. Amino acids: CAWGLLAGVADTQYF.

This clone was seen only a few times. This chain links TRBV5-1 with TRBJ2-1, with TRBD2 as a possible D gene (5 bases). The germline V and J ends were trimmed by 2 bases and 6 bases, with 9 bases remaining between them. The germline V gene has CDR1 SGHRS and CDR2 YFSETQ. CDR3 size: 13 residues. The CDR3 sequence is CASSFYEGNEQFF. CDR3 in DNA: TGCGCCAGCAGCTTTTATGAGGGCAATGAGCAGTTCTTC.

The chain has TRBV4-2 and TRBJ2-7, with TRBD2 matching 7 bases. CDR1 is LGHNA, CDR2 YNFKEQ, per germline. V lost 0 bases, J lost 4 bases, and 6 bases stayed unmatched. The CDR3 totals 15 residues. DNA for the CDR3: TGTGCCAGCAGCCAAGAGGGGGGGACCTCTTACGAGCAGTACTTC. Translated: CASSQEGGTSYEQYF.

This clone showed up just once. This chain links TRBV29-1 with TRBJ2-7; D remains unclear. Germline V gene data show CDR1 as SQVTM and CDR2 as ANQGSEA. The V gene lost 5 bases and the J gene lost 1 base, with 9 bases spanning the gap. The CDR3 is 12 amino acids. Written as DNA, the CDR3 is TGCAGCGTTTCCCATGGGTCCTACGAGCAGTACTTC. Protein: CSVSHGSYEQYF.

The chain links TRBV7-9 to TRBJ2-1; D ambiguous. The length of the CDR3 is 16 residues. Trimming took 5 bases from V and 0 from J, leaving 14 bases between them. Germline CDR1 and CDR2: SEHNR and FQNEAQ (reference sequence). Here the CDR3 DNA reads TGTGCCAGCAGCCGACTTGCGAGCAGCTCCTACAATGAGCAGTTCTTC. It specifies CASSRLASSSYNEQFF.

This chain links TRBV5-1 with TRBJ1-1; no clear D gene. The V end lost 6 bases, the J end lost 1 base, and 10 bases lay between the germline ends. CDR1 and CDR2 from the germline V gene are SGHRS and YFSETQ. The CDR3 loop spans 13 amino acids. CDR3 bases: TGCGCCAGCACCGGGCCGGGGAACACTGAAGCTTTCTTT. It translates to CASTGPGNTEAFF.

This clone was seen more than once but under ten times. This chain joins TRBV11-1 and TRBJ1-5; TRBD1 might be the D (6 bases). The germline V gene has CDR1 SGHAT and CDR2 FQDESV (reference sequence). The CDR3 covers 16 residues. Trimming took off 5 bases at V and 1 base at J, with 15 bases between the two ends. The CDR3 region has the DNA TGTGCCAGCAGCGCGGGGGGCCAGGGGAGCAATCAGCCCCAGCATTTT. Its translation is CASSAGGQGSNQPQHF. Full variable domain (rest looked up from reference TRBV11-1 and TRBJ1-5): EAEVAQSPRYKITEKSQAVAFWCDPISGHATLYWYRQILGQGPELLVQFQDESVVDDSQLPKDRFSAERLKGVDSTLKIQPAELGDSAMYLCASSAGGQGSNQPQHFGDGTRLSIL.

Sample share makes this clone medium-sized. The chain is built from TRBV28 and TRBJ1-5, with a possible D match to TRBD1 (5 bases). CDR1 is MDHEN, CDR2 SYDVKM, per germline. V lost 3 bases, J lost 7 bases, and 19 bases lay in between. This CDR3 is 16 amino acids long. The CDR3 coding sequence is TGTGCCAGCAGTTTCGCAGGGAGGGGTAATAGGCAGCCCCAGCATTTT. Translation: CASSFAGRGNRQPQHF. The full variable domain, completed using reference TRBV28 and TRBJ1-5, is DVKVTQSSRYLVKRTGEKVFLECVQDMDHENMFWYRQDPGLGLRLIYFSYDVKMKEKGDIPEGYSVSREKKERFSLILESASTNQTSMYLCASSFAGRGNRQPQHFGDGTRLSIL.

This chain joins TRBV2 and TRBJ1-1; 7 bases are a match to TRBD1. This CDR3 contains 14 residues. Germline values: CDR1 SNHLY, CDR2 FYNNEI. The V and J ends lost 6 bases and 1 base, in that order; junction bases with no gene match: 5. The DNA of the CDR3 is TGTGCCAGCAGGGACAGGAGCGAGAACACTGAAGCTTTCTTT. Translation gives CASRDRSENTEAFF.

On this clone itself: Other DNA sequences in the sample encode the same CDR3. CDR3 DNA: TGTGCCAGCAGCCTCCAGGGGAGCTCTGGAAACACCATATATTTT. It is translated as CASSLQGSSGNTIYF. J is TRBJ1-3 and V is TRBV5-4; D might be TRBD1 (6 bases). CDR3 size: 15 residues. V lost 4 bases and J lost 0, with 11 bases in between. Germline V gene lookup returns CDR1 SGHNT and CDR2 YYREEE (reference sequence).

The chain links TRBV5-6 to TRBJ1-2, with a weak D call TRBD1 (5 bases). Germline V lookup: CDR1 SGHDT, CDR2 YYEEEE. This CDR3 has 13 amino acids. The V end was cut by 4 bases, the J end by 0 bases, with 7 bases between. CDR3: CASSVTANYGYTF. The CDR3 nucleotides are TGTGCCAGCAGCGTGACAGCTAACTATGGCTACACCTTC.

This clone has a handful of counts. In nucleotides, the CDR3 is TGTGCCAGCAGACCCCCAGGGGAAGAGACCCAGTACTTC. It codes for CASRPPGEETQYF. V and J are TRBV11-2 and TRBJ2-5; tentatively, D is TRBD1 (6 bases). V was trimmed by 6 bases and J by 3 bases, leaving 11 bases between them. Germline CDR1 SGHAT, CDR2 FQNNGV. The CDR3 totals 13 residues.

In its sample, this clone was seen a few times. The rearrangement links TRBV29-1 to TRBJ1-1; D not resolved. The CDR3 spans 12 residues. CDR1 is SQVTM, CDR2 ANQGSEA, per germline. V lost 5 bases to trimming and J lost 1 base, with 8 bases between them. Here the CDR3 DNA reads TGCAGCGTTCCGGGAGAGAACACTGAAGCTTTCTTT. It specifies CSVPGENTEAFF.

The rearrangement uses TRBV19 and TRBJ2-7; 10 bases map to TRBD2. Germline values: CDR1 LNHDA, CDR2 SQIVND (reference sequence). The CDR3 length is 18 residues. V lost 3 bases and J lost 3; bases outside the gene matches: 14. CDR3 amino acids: CASSMFASGSAHRYEQYF. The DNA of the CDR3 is TGTGCCAGTAGTATGTTCGCTAGCGGGAGCGCGCATCGCTACGAGCAGTACTTC.

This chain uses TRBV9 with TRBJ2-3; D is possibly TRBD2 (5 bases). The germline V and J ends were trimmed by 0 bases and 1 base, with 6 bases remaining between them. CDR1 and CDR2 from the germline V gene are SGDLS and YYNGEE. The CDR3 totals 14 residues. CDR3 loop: CASSVVSGTDTQYF. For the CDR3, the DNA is TGTGCCAGCAGCGTAGTTAGCGGCACAGATACGCAGTATTTT.

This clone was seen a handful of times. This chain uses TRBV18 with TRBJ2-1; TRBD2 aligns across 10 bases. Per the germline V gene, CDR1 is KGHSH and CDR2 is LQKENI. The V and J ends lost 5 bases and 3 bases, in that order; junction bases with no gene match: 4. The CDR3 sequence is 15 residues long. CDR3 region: CASSTSGTGYNEQFF. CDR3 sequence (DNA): TGTGCCAGCTCAACTAGCGGGACGGGCTACAATGAGCAGTTCTTC.